The 19 T cell receptor beta chains given below trace back to one sample, sequenced in a study of cytomegalovirus exposure and HLA in healthy donors. The PCR was carried out with 60 Vbeta primers and 13 Jbeta primers. Some clones are missing from TCRdb's copy, which holds only in-frame ones; the method was immunoSEQ multiplex PCR. The profile shows around 100,000 clones, 74% of them singletons. Sequenced sample: PBMCs. These TCRs come from a man aged 50 or older in good health and CMV-seropositive.

V gene TRBV7-3 combines with J gene TRBJ2-5, with D possibly being TRBD2 (6 bases). The CDR3 has 16 amino acids. The V end lost 1 base, the J end lost 4 bases, and 16 bases lay between the germline ends. Germline CDR1 is SGHTA and CDR2 is FQGTGA. Written as DNA, the CDR3 is TGTGCCAGCAGCTTAAACGTTGGCGGGATGGGAGAGACCCAGTACTTC. Translated, it gives CASSLNVGGMGETQYF.

The gene calls are TRBV5-1 and TRBJ2-5; 9 bases map to TRBD1. The germline gives CDR1 SGHRS, CDR2 YFSETQ. The CDR3 loop spans 15 amino acids. V lost 2 bases, J lost 5 bases, and 7 bases stayed unmatched. For the CDR3, the DNA is TGCGCCAGCAGCTTTATACAGGGGGCGCGGGAGACCCAGTACTTC. Translation gives CASSFIQGARETQYF. The complete variable domain, with remaining parts taken from reference TRBV5-1 and TRBJ2-5, reads KAGVTQTPRYLIKTRGQQVTLSCSPISGHRSVSWYQQTPGQGLQFLFEYFSETQRNKGNFPGRFSGRQFSNSRSEMNVSTLELGDSALYLCASSFIQGARETQYFGPGTRLLVL.

The chain combines TRBV25-1 with TRBJ2-7; TRBD2 might be the D (5 bases). The germline V and J ends were trimmed by 1 base and 2 bases, with 15 bases remaining between them. This CDR3 is built from 16 residues. In germline, CDR1 is MGHDK, CDR2 SYGVNS. CDR3 nucleotide sequence: TGTGCCAGCAGTGAATCCGCTTGGGGAGAGGCCTACGAGCAGTACTTC. Encoded protein: CASSESAWGEAYEQYF.

The chain uses TRBV27 and TRBJ1-1; possibly TRBD1 for D (5 bases). This CDR3 has 14 amino acids. Between the trimmed V and J ends, which lost 7 bases and 1 base, there was a span of 13 bases. Germline CDR1 and CDR2: MNHEY and SMNVEV (reference sequence). The CDR3 DNA follows: TGTGCCAGCAATTTCGACAGAACGAACACTGAAGCTTTCTTT. This sequence encodes CASNFDRTNTEAFF.

This clone has only one observation. The chain uses TRBV18 and TRBJ1-2; 10 bases are a match to TRBD1. This CDR3 is 14 amino acids long. Germline trimming cut 3 bases from V and 7 bases from J; bases unmatched to any gene: 5. Germline V gene sequence: CDR1 KGHSH, CDR2 LQKENI. The CDR3 spells CASSPDRGQGGYTF. Here the CDR3 DNA reads TGTGCCAGCTCACCTGACAGGGGGCAAGGTGGCTACACCTTC.

This clone was seen just once. The chain carries TRBV9 and TRBJ2-5; D possibly corresponds to TRBD2 (5 bases). CDR1 and CDR2 from the germline V gene are SGDLS and YYNGEE. V shed 0 bases and J shed 4 bases, with 10 bases lying between them. CDR3 size: 14 residues. The CDR3 reads CASSVDGRGETQYF. The CDR3 DNA is TGTGCCAGCAGCGTAGACGGTCGGGGAGAGACCCAGTACTTC.

The rearrangement uses TRBV7-9 and TRBJ1-2; tentatively, D is TRBD1 (5 bases). V lost 2 bases, J lost 5 bases, and 12 bases lay in between. CDR1 is SEHNR, CDR2 FQNEAQ, per germline (reference sequence). The CDR3 has 14 residues. CDR3 DNA sequence: TGTGCCAGCAGCTTAACAGGCGTTAATTATGGCTACACCTTC. It codes for CASSLTGVNYGYTF.

The gene calls are TRBV7-7 and TRBJ2-5; D gene uncertain. Per the germline V gene, CDR1 is SSHAT and CDR2 is FNYEAQ (reference sequence). The CDR3 totals 13 residues. V was pared by 5 bases and J by 5 bases, with 12 bases between. The CDR3 here is CASSPRVLETQYF. The CDR3, as DNA: TGTGCCAGCAGCCCTCGAGTGCTGGAGACCCAGTACTTC.

The V call is TRBV14, the J call TRBJ1-6; D is possibly TRBD1 (5 bases). CDR3 length equals 16 residues. Germline CDR1 and CDR2: SGHDN and FVKESK. Trimming shortened V by 5 bases and J by 0 bases, and 11 bases separated the two germline ends. Here the CDR3 reads CASSARQSSYNSPLHF. The CDR3 coding sequence is TGTGCCAGCAGCGCCCGACAGAGCTCCTATAATTCACCCCTCCACTTT.

V usage is TRBV2 and J usage is TRBJ1-1; 10 bases fit TRBD1. Germline values: CDR1 SNHLY, CDR2 FYNNEI. The CDR3 totals 14 residues. Trimming took 7 bases from V and 3 from J; bases not matched to a gene: 5. The CDR3 DNA sequence: TGTGCCAGCACTAAGGGACAGGGGTACACTGAAGCTTTCTTT. It is translated as CASTKGQGYTEAFF.

This chain joins TRBV9 and TRBJ2-5; tentatively, D is TRBD1 (6 bases). The CDR3 contains 14 residues. V lost 4 bases and J lost 3, with 13 bases in between. Germline V gene lookup returns CDR1 SGDLS and CDR2 YYNGEE. CDR3 sequence (DNA): TGTGCCAGCAGCACCGGACAGATTAAAGAGACCCAGTACTTC. It is translated as CASSTGQIKETQYF.

This clone was picked up one time. V is TRBV6-1 and J is TRBJ2-7; 12 positions agree with TRBD2. The V gene's germline CDR1 is MNHNS and CDR2 SASEGT. The V segment lost 9 bases and the J segment 7 bases; nucleotides outside the gene matches: 10. This CDR3 region has 14 residues. CDR3 loop: CASRTSGASGEQYF. The CDR3 DNA sequence: TGTGCCAGTCGGACTAGCGGGGCCTCTGGGGAGCAGTACTTC.

This clone has a handful of counts. This chain uses TRBV11-2 with TRBJ2-2; tentative D call: TRBD2 (7 bases). The CDR3 is made up of 17 amino acids. V was pared by 4 bases and J by 0 bases, with 15 bases between. Per germline, CDR1 SGHAT and CDR2 FQNNGV. CDR3 amino acids: CASSSGRGGANTGELFF. The CDR3 DNA follows: TGTGCCAGCAGCTCGGGGAGGGGGGGAGCGAACACCGGGGAGCTGTTTTTT.

The chain recombines TRBV2 with TRBJ2-5, with TRBD2 matching over 8 bases. There are 14 residues in the CDR3. Germline loops: CDR1 SNHLY, CDR2 FYNNEI. The V and J ends lost 6 bases and 1 base, in that order; junction bases with no gene match: 4. The CDR3 DNA sequence: TGTGCCAGCAGGAAGAGCGGGGGCCAAGAGACCCAGTACTTC. This gives the protein CASRKSGGQETQYF.

The CDR3 protein is CASSPYLGDNTGELFF. CDR3 bases: TGTGCCAGCAGCCCTTACTTAGGGGATAACACCGGGGAGCTGTTTTTT. The chain combines TRBV4-2 with TRBJ2-2; perhaps TRBD1 as D (5 bases). CDR1 is LGHNA, CDR2 YNFKEQ, per germline. CDR3 size: 16 residues. Trimming took off 4 bases at V and 2 bases at J, with 14 bases between the two ends.

Only a few counts were recorded for this clone. The chain recombines TRBV19 with TRBJ2-6; D gene ambiguous. There are 13 residues in the CDR3. Germline V lookup: CDR1 LNHDA, CDR2 SQIVND (reference sequence). The V and J ends lost 7 bases and 2 bases respectively, with 6 bases between them. DNA of the CDR3: TGTGCCAGTAACCAGGCTGGGGCCAACGTCCTGACTTTC. This codes for CASNQAGANVLTF.

J is TRBJ2-5 and V is TRBV7-8; D is perhaps TRBD2 (7 bases). Looked up from germline, CDR1 is SGHVS and CDR2 is FQNEAQ. This CDR3 has 16 residues. V was trimmed by 5 bases and J by 4 bases, leaving 20 bases between them. This CDR3 reads CASSPMRGGVTETQYF. The CDR3 DNA reads as TGTGCCAGCAGCCCAATGAGAGGGGGGGTGACAGAGACCCAGTACTTC.

The J gene is TRBJ2-7, the V gene TRBV4-2, with D possibly matching TRBD1 (6 bases). Per germline, CDR1 LGHNA and CDR2 YNFKEQ. The CDR3 is made up of 15 amino acids. V dropped 4 bases and J dropped 2 bases, with 15 bases sitting between them. The chain's CDR3 is CASSPVPGTTYEQYF. The DNA for the CDR3 is TGTGCCAGCAGCCCCGTCCCCGGGACAACCTACGAGCAGTACTTC.

This clone appeared a single time. V gene TRBV5-1 combines with J gene TRBJ2-5, with 7 nucleotides matching TRBD1. The germline CDR1 and CDR2 sequences are SGHRS and YFSETQ. CDR3 length: 14 residues. The V and J ends lost 3 bases and 1 base, in that order; junction bases with no gene match: 3. Here the CDR3 DNA reads TGCGCCAGCAGCTCAGGACAGGTCCAAGAGACCCAGTACTTC. Its translation is CASSSGQVQETQYF. Drawing the rest from reference TRBV5-1 and TRBJ2-5, the complete variable domain is KAGVTQTPRYLIKTRGQQVTLSCSPISGHRSVSWYQQTPGQGLQFLFEYFSETQRNKGNFPGRFSGRQFSNSRSEMNVSTLELGDSALYLCASSSGQVQETQYFGPGTRLLVL.